Following are 6 T cell receptor beta chains from one sample sequenced in a study of Ad26.COV2.S vaccination and SARS-CoV-2 variants. Method: immunoSEQ multiplex PCR; TCRdb's copy keeps in-frame clones and lacks some. The sample holds 410,000 or so clones, approximately 90% seen once. The treatment denotes: around 19 received Ad26.COV2.S at low or high dose, single or two shots; 5 received placebo; per-sample allocation not given. The samples date from day 63 after the first vaccine or placebo injection. This specimen consisted of peripheral blood, obtained in a trial of Ad26.COV2.S vaccine versus placebo. The receptors stem from a person aged 18-60 years who received the Ad26.COV2.S COVID-19 vaccine or a placebo.

The gene calls are TRBV19 and TRBJ1-5; TRBD1 matches 10 bases. The V gene end was trimmed by 8 bases and the J gene end by 6 bases; junction bases not matched to a gene: 1. This CDR3 has 12 residues. CDR1 LNHDA and CDR2 SQIVND come from the germline V gene (reference sequence). The CDR3 spells CASRQGAQPQHF. As DNA, the CDR3 is TGTGCCAGTCGACAGGGGGCTCAGCCCCAGCATTTT.

This sequence joins TRBV3-1 (or the pseudogene TRBV3-2) and TRBJ2-1, with TRBD2 identical over 8 bases. J was trimmed by 14 bases and V by 1 base; bases with no gene match: 10. This CDR3 contains 14 residues. Per the germline V gene, CDR1 is LGHDT and CDR2 is YNNKEL (reference sequence). CDR3 loop: CASSQAAGVQRKFF. The DNA for the CDR3 is TGTGCCAGCAGCCAAGCAGCGGGGGTACAGAGGAAGTTCTTC.

This chain connects TRBV5-6 to TRBJ1-2; D is undetermined. This CDR3 comprises 13 residues. Germline V gives CDR1 SGHDT, CDR2 YYEEEE. Between the trimmed V and J ends, which lost 1 base and 4 bases, there was a span of 8 bases. In DNA form, the CDR3 reads TGTGCCAGCAGCTTGCTTGCCAGCTATGGCTACACCTTC. Its protein product is CASSLLASYGYTF.

The gene calls are TRBV2 and TRBJ2-1; a possible D gene is TRBD2 (7 bases). The CDR3 contains 14 residues. Germline V lookup: CDR1 SNHLY, CDR2 FYNNEI. Trimming cost V 4 bases and J 4 bases, with 11 bases left between them. CDR3 protein: CASSAGGLYNEQFF. As DNA, the CDR3 is TGTGCCAGCAGTGCGGGGGGCTTATACAATGAGCAGTTCTTC.

Turning to this clone: Germline is not matched at one junction end, which may reflect a read error. The genes are TRBV18 and TRBJ2-3, with D maybe TRBD1 (6 bases). There are 14 residues in the CDR3. Germline lookup yields CDR1 KGHSH and CDR2 LQKENI. The CDR3 region is CASSPQQGSDTQYF. In nucleotides, the CDR3 is TGTGCCAGCTCCCCACAACAGGGTTCAGATACGCAGTATTTT. Full variable domain (missing parts from reference TRBV18 and TRBJ2-3): NAGVMQNPRHLVRRRGQEARLRCSPMKGHSHVYWYRQLPEEGLKFMVYLQKENIIDESGMPKERFSAEFPKEGPSILRIQQVVRGDSAAYFCASSPQQGSDTQYFGPGTRLTVL.

Comment on this clone: This is likely a read error, given that the CDR3 carries no conserved phenylalanine or tryptophan at its end. The DNA is left out, because the CDR3 cannot be placed on it with certainty; the CDR3 is given as TCRdb lists it. The chain employs TRBV9 and TRBJ1-6. Ends included, the CDR3 has 14 residues. Germline loops: CDR1 SGDLS, CDR2 YYNGEE. CDR3 sequence reads: CASSCPARVGGIAG.